This T cell receptor (beta chain) comes out of a study of T-cell memory formation after mild COVID-19. Study overall: Clusters of TCRs were largely donor specific. Overall study findings and caveats: A subset of responding clones appeared in pre-infection memory, suggesting cross-reactive memory joined. Mostly located in CM and EM were contracting CD4+ clones, with contracting CD8+ clones located in EMRA.

The table lists this clonotype with a few counts. Its target is not known. Germline loops: CDR1 MNHEY, CDR2 SVGAGI. There are 15 residues in the CDR3. V lost 0 bases and J lost 3, with 11 bases in between. Using its own MiXCR run on the 5' RACE reads, TCRdb lists one record per CDR3 protein. The sample includes 200,000 to 300,000 distinct CDR3 sequences, 15% of them seen just once. The specimen was PBMCs or a T cell subset sorted from them (not recorded which). The V gene is TRBV6-5, the J gene TRBJ1-2; possibly TRBD1 for D (6 bases). This sequence originates from an adult woman who had mild COVID-19 (a few samples of this study predate the infection). Cell type and time point are not known. CDR3 amino acids: CASSYSNRGDYGYTF. The DNA for the CDR3 is TGTGCCAGCAGTTACTCGAATAGGGGGGACTATGGCTACACCTTC.